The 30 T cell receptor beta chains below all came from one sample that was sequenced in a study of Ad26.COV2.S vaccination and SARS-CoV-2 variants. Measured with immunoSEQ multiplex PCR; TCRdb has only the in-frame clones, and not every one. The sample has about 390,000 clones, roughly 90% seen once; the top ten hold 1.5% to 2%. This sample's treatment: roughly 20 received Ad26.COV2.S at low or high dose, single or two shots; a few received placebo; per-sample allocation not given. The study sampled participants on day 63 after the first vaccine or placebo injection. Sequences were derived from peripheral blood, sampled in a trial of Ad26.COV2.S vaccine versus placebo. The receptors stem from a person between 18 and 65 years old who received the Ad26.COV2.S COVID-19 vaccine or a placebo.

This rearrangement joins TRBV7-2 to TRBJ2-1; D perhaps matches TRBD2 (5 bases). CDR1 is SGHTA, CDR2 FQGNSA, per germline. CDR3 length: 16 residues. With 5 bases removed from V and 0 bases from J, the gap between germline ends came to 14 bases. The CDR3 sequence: CASSPGRPSSYNEQFF. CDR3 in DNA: TGTGCCAGCAGCCCGGGAAGACCCAGCTCCTACAATGAGCAGTTCTTC. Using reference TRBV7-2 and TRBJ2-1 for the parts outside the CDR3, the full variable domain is GAGVSQSPSNKVTEKGKDVELRCDPISGHTALYWYRQSLGQGLEFLIYFQGNSAPDKSGLPSDRFSAERTGGSVSTLTIQRTQQEDSAVYLCASSPGRPSSYNEQFFGPGTRLTVL.

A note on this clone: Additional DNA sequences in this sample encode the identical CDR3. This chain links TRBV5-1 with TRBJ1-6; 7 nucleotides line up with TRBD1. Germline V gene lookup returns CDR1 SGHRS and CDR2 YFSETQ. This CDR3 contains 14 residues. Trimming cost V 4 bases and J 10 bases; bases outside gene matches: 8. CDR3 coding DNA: TGCGCCAGCAGCCGGACAGGTTCGAACTCACCCCTCCACTTT. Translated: CASSRTGSNSPLHF.

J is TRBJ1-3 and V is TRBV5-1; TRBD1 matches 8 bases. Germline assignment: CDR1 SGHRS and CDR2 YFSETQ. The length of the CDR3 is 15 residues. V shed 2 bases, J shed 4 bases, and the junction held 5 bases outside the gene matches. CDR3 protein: CASSLTTGEGNTIYF. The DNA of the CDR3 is TGCGCCAGCAGCTTAACGACAGGGGAAGGAAACACCATATATTTT. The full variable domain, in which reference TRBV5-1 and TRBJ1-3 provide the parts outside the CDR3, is KAGVTQTPRYLIKTRGQQVTLSCSPISGHRSVSWYQQTPGQGLQFLFEYFSETQRNKGNFPGRFSGRQFSNSRSEMNVSTLELGDSALYLCASSLTTGEGNTIYFGEGSWLTVV.

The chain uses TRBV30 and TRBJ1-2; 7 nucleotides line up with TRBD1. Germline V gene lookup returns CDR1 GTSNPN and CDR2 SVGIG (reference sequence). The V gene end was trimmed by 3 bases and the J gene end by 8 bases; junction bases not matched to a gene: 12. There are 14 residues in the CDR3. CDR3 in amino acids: CAWRTPGQWGGYTF. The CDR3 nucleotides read TGTGCCTGGAGGACCCCGGGACAGTGGGGGGGCTACACCTTC. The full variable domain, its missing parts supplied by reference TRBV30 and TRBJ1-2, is SQTIHQWPATLVQPVGSPLSLECTVEGTSNPNLYWYRQAAGRGLQLLFYSVGIGQISSEVPQNLSASRPQDRQFILSSKKLLLSDSGFYLCAWRTPGQWGGYTFGSGTRLTVV.

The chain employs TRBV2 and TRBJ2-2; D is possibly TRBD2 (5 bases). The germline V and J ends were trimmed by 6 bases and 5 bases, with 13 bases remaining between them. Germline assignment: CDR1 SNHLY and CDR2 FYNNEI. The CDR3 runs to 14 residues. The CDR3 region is CASRLVVETGELFF. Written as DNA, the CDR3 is TGTGCCAGCAGACTAGTTGTGGAGACCGGGGAGCTGTTTTTT.

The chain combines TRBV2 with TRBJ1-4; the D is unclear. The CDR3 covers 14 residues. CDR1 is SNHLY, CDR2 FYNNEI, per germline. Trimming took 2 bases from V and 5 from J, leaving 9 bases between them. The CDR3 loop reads CASSEFRENEKLFF. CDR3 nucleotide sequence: TGTGCCAGCAGTGAATTTCGCGAGAATGAAAAACTGTTTTTT.

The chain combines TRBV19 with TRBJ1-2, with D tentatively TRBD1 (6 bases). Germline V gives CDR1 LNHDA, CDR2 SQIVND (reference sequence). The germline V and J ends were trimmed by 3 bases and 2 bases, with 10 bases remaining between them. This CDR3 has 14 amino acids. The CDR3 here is CASSIRQENYGYTF. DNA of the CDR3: TGTGCCAGTAGTATCCGACAGGAGAACTATGGCTACACCTTC. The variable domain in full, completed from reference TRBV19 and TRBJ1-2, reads DGGITQSPKYLFRKEGQNVTLSCEQNLNHDAMYWYRQDPGQGLRLIYYSQIVNDFQKGDIAEGYSVSREKKESFPLTVTSAQKNPTAFYLCASSIRQENYGYTFGSGTRLTVV.

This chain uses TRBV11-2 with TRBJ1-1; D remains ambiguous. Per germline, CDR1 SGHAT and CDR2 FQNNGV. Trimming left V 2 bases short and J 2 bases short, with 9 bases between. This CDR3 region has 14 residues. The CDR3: CASSLQGINTEAFF. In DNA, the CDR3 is TGTGCCAGCAGCTTACAAGGCATAAACACTGAAGCTTTCTTT.

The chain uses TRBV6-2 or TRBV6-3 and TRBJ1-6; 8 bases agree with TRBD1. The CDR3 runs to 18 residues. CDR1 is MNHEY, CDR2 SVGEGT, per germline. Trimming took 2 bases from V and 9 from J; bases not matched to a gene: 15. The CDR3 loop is CASSYEGGGQGFFSPLHF. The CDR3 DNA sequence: TGTGCCAGCAGTTACGAGGGCGGCGGACAGGGATTTTTTTCACCCCTCCACTTT.

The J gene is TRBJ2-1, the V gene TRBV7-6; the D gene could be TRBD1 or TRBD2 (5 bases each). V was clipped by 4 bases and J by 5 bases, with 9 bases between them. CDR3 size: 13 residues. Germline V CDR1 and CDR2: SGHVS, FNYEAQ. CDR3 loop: CASSSRGNNEQFF. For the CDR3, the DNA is TGTGCCAGCAGCTCGAGGGGAAACAATGAGCAGTTCTTC.

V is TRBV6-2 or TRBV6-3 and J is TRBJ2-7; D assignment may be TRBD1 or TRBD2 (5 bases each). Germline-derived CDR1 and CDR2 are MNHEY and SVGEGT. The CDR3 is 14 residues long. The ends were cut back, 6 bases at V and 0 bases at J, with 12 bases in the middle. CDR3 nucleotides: TGTGCCAGCAGCGGGACGGTGAGCTCCTACGAGCAGTACTTC. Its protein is CASSGTVSSYEQYF.

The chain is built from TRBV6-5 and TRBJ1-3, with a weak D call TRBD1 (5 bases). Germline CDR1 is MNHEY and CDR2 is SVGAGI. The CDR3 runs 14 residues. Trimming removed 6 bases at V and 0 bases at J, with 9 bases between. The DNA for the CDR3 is TGTGCCAGCAGCCTAACAGGCTCTGGAAACACCATATATTTT. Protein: CASSLTGSGNTIYF.

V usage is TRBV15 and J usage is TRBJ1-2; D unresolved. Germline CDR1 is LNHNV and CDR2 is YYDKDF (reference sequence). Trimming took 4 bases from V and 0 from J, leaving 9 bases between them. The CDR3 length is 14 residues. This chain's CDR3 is CATSMGRSNYGYTF. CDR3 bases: TGTGCCACCAGCATGGGCCGTTCTAACTATGGCTACACCTTC.

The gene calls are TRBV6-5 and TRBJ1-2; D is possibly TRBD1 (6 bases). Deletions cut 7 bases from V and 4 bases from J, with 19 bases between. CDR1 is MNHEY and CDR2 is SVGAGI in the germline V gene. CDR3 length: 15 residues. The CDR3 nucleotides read TGTGCCAGCAACCCAGGGGCCCTAGCTCCCTATGGCTACACCTTC. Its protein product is CASNPGALAPYGYTF.

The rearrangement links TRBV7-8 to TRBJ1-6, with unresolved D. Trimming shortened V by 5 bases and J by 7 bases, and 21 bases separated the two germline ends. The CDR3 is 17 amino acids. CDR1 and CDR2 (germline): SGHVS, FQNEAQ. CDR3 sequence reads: CASSPPRVYNGNSPLHF. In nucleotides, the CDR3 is TGTGCCAGCAGCCCCCCCCGGGTATACAATGGGAATTCACCCCTCCACTTT.

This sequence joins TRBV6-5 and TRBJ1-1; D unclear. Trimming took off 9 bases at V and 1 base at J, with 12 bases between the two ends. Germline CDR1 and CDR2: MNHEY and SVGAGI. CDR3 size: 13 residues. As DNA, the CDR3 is TGTGCCAGTCACGGGCTGCCGAACACTGAAGCTTTCTTT. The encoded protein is CASHGLPNTEAFF.

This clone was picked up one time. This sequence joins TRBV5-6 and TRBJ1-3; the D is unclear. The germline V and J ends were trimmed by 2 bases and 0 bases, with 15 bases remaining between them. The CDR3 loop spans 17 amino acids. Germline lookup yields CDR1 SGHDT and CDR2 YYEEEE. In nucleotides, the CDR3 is TGTGCCAGCAGCTTTTTCGGTACAGCCAACTCTGGAAACACCATATATTTT. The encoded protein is CASSFFGTANSGNTIYF.

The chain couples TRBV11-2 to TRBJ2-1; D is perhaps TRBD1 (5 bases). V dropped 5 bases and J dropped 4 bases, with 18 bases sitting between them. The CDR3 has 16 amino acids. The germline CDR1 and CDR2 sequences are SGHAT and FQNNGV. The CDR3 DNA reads TGTGCCAGCAGCCCCCTCCAGGGAATGGTTTACAATGAGCAGTTCTTC. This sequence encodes CASSPLQGMVYNEQFF.

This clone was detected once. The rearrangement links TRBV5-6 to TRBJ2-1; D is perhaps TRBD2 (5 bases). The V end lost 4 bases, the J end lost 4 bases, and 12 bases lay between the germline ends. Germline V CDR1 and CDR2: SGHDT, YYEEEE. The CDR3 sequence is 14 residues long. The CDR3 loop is CASSELRGYNEQFF. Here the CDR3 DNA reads TGTGCCAGCAGCGAACTCCGGGGTTACAATGAGCAGTTCTTC.

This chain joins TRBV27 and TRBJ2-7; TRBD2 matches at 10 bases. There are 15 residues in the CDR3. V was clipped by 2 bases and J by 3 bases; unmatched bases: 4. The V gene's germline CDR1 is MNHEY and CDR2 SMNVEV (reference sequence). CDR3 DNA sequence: TGTGCCAGCAGTTTACAGCGGGGGGGCAGCTACGAGCAGTACTTC. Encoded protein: CASSLQRGGSYEQYF.

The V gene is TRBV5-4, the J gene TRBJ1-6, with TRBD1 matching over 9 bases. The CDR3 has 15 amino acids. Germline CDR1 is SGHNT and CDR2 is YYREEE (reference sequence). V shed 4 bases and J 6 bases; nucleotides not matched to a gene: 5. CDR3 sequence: CASSTWTGANSPLHF. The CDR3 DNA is TGTGCCAGCAGCACCTGGACAGGGGCTAATTCACCCCTCCACTTT.

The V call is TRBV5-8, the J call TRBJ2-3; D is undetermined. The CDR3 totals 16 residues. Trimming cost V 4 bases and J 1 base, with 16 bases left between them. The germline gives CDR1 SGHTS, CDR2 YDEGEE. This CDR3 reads CASSPIMRSRTDTQYF. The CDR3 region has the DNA TGTGCCAGCAGCCCGATTATGAGGAGTCGCACAGATACGCAGTATTTT.

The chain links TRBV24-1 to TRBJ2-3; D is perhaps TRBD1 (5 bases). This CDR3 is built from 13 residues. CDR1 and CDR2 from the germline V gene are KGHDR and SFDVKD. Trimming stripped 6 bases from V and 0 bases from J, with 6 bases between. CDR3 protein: CATSQGSTDTQYF. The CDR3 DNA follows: TGTGCCACCAGTCAGGGCAGCACAGATACGCAGTATTTT.

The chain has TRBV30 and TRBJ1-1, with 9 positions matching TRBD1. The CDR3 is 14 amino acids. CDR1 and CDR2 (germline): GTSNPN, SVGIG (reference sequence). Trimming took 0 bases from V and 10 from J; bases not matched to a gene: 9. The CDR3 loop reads CAWSVGGQGLAAFF. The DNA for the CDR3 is TGTGCCTGGAGTGTTGGGGGACAGGGTCTTGCAGCTTTCTTT.

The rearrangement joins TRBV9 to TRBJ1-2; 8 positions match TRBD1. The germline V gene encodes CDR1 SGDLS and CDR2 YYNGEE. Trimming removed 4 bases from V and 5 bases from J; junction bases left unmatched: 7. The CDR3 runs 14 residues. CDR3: CASSPGQGEYGYTF. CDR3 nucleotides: TGTGCCAGCAGCCCCGGACAGGGCGAGTATGGCTACACCTTC.

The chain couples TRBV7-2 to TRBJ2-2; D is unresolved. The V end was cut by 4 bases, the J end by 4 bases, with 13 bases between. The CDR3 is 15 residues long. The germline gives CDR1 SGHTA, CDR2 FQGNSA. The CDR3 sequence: CASSSRWSPTGELFF. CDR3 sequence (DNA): TGTGCCAGCAGCTCGAGGTGGTCCCCCACCGGGGAGCTGTTTTTT.

The CDR3 DNA reads as TGTGCCAGCAGCTTGCCCAACGAAGAGACCCAGTACTTC. It encodes CASSLPNEETQYF. The chain uses TRBV7-2 and TRBJ2-5, with D unresolved. CDR1 and CDR2 (germline): SGHTA, FQGNSA. The CDR3 covers 13 residues. V lost 3 bases and J 3 bases, leaving 8 bases between the germline ends. Full variable domain (missing parts from reference TRBV7-2 and TRBJ2-5): GAGVSQSPSNKVTEKGKDVELRCDPISGHTALYWYRQSLGQGLEFLIYFQGNSAPDKSGLPSDRFSAERTGGSVSTLTIQRTQQEDSAVYLCASSLPNEETQYFGPGTRLLVL.

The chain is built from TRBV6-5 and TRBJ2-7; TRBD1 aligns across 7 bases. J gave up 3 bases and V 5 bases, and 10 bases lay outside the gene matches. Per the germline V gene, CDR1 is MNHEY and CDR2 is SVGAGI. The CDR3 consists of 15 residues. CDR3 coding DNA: TGTGCCAGCAGTCTAACCGGACAGGATGGCTACGAGCAGTACTTC. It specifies CASSLTGQDGYEQYF.

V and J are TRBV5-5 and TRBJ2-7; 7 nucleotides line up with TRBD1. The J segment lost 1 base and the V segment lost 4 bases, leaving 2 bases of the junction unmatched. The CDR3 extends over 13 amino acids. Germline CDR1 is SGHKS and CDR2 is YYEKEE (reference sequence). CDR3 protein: CASSATGSYEQYF. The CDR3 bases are TGTGCCAGCAGCGCGACAGGGTCCTACGAGCAGTACTTC.

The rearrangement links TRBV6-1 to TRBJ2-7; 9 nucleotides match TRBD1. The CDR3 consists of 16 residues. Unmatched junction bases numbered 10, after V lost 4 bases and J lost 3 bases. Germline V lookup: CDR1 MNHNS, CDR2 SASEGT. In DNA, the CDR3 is TGTGCCAGCAGTGCCCTACTGGGACAGGGCTACTACGAGCAGTACTTC. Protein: CASSALLGQGYYEQYF.